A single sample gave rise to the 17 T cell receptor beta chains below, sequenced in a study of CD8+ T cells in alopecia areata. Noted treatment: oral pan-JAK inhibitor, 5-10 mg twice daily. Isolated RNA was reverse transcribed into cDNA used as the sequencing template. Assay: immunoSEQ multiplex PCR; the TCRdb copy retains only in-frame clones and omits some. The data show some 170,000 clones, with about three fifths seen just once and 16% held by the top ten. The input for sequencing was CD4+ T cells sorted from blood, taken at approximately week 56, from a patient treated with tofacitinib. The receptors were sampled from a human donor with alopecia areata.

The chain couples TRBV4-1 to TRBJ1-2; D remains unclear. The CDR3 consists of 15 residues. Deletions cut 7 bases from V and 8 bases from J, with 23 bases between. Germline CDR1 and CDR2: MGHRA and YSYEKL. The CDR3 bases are TGCGCCAGCACCTCCCCGTGGGCCCGCTCGGGGGGCTACACCTTC. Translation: CASTSPWARSGGYTF.

The CDR3 sequence is CASSLGRDPYGYTF. The CDR3 DNA follows: TGCGCCAGCAGCCTGGGTCGGGACCCCTATGGCTACACCTTC. The rearrangement uses TRBV4-1 and TRBJ1-2; D possibly corresponds to TRBD1 (5 bases). This CDR3 is 14 amino acids long. Germline-derived CDR1 and CDR2 are MGHRA and YSYEKL. Trimming cost V 4 bases and J 4 bases, with 13 bases left between them.

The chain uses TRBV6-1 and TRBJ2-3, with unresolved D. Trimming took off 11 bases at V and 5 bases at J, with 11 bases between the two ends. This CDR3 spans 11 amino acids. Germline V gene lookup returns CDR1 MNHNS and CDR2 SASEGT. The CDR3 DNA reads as TGTGCCCACACTATCGGAGATACGCAGTATTTT. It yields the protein CAHTIGDTQYF.

The chain's CDR3 is CACRGRPEAFF. Here the CDR3 DNA reads TGTGCCTGCCGGGGGAGGCCTGAAGCTTTCTTT. The chain joins TRBV30 to TRBJ1-1; possible D gene TRBD1, 5 bases. Per the germline V gene, CDR1 is GTSNPN and CDR2 is SVGIG (reference sequence). The CDR3 contains 11 residues. V was clipped by 6 bases and J by 6 bases, with 11 bases between them.

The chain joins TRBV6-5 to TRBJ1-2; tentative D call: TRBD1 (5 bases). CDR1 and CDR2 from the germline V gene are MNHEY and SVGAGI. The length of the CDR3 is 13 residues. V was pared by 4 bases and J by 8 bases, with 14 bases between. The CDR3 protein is CASSLRGAYGYTF. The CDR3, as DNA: TGTGCCAGCAGTTTACGGGGCGCATACGGCTACACCTTC.

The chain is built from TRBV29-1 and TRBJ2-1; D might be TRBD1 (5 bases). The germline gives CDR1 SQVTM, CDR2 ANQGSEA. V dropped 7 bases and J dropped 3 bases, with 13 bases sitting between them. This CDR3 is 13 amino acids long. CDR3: CSAETDNYNEQFF. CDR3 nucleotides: TGCAGCGCCGAGACAGATAACTACAATGAGCAGTTCTTC.

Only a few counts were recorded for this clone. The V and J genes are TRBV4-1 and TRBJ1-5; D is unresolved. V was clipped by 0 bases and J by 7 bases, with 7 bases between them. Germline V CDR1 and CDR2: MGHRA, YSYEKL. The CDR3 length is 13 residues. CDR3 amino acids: CASSQDLGQPQHF. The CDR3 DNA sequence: TGCGCCAGCAGCCAAGATCTTGGCCAGCCCCAGCATTTT.

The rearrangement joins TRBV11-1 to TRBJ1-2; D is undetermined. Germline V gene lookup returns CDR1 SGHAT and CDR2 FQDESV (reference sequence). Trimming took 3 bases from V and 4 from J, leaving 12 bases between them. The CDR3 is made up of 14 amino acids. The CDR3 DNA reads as TGTGCCAGCAGCTTTCAGGACGGGCCCTATGGCTACACCTTC. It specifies CASSFQDGPYGYTF.

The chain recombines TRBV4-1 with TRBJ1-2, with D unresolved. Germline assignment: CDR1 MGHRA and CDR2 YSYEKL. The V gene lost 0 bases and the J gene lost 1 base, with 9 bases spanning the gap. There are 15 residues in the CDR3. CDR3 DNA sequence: TGCGCCAGCAGCCAAGAGGTCGTCAGTAACTATGGCTACACCTTC. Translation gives CASSQEVVSNYGYTF.

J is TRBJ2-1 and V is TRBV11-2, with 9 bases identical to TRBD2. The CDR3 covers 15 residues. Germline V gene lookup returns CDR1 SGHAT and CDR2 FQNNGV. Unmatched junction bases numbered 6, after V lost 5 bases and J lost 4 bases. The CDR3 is CASSIGTSLYNEQFF. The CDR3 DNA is TGTGCCAGCAGCATCGGGACTAGCCTATACAATGAGCAGTTCTTC.

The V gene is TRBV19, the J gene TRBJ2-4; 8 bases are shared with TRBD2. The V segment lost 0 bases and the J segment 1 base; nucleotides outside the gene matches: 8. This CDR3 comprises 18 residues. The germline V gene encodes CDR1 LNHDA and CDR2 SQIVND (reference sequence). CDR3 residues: CASSIDPLAGIAKNIQYF. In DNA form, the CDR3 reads TGTGCCAGTAGTATAGATCCCCTAGCGGGTATCGCCAAAAACATTCAGTACTTC.

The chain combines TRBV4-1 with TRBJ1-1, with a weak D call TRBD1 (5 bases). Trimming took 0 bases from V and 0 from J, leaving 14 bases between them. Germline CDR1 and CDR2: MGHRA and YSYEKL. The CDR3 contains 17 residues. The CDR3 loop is CASSQDSGGTMNTEAFF. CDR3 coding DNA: TGCGCCAGCAGCCAAGATTCCGGGGGTACGATGAACACTGAAGCTTTCTTT.

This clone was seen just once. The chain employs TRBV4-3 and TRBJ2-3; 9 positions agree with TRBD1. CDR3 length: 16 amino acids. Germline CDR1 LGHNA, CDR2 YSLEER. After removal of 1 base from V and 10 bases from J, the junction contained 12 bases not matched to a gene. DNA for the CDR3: TGCGCCAGCAGCCAAGGAACAGGGGGCCCAGTCCCTCCGCAGTATTTT. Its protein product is CASSQGTGGPVPPQYF.

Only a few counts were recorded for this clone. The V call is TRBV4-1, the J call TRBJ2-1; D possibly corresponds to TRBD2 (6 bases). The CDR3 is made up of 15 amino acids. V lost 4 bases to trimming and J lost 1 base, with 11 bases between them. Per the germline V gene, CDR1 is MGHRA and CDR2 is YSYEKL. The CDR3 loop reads CASSLLGLSYNEQFF. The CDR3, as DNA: TGCGCCAGCAGCCTTCTGGGACTTTCCTACAATGAGCAGTTCTTC.

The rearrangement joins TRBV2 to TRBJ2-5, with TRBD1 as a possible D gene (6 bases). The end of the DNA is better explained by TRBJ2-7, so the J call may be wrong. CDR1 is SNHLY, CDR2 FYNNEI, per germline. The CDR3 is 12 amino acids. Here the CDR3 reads CASTGDNYEQYF. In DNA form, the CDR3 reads TGTGCCAGCACCGGGGACAACTACGAGCAGTACTTC.

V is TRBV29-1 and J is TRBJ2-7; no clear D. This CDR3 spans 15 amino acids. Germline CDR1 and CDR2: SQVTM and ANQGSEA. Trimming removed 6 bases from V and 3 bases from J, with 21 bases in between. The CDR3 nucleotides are TGCAGCGTCCCGAAGGTCTCCTACCAAAACTACGAGCAGTACTTC. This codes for CSVPKVSYQNYEQYF.

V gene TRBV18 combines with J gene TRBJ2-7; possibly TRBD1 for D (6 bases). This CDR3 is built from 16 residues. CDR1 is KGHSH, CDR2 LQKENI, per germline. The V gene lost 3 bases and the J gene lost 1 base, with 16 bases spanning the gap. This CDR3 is CASSPSPGHTSYEQYF. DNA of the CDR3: TGTGCCAGCTCACCGAGTCCGGGACACACTTCCTACGAGCAGTACTTC.